The 9 T cell receptor beta chains below were found in one sample sequenced in a study of shared clonotypes between healthy human individuals. The data were produced by immunoSEQ multiplex PCR, yet TCRdb's version contains in-frame clones alone and is incomplete. The sample lists some 1 million clones, under 80% occurring once. Sequencing input: memory CD4+ T cells sorted from blood. Subset here: CD45RA-negative fraction. These receptors all come from a young man in good health.

The count of this clone is one. The gene calls are TRBV27 and TRBJ2-7; 8 bases map to TRBD1. V lost 6 bases and J lost 1; bases outside the gene matches: 8. CDR3 size: 15 residues. Germline CDR1 and CDR2: MNHEY and SMNVEV (reference sequence). The chain's CDR3 is CASRRQGLFSYEQYF. The DNA for the CDR3 is TGTGCCAGCAGACGACAGGGGTTATTTTCCTACGAGCAGTACTTC.

The J gene is TRBJ2-7, the V gene TRBV9, with TRBD1 matching 7 bases. The J segment lost 6 bases and the V segment lost 0 bases, leaving 6 bases of the junction unmatched. The CDR3 is 14 residues long. Germline V gene data show CDR1 as SGDLS and CDR2 as YYNGEE. The chain's CDR3 is CASSVVSRGSEQYF. The CDR3 bases are TGTGCCAGCAGCGTAGTCAGCAGGGGGAGCGAGCAGTACTTC.

V usage is TRBV5-6 and J usage is TRBJ2-1; D ambiguous. CDR3 length equals 13 residues. Between the trimmed V and J ends, which lost 0 bases and 5 bases, there was a span of 6 bases. The germline V gene has CDR1 SGHDT and CDR2 YYEEEE. The CDR3 spells CASSLATNNEQFF. In DNA form, the CDR3 reads TGTGCCAGCAGCTTGGCTACTAACAATGAGCAGTTCTTC.

The chain employs TRBV27 and TRBJ1-1, with a tentative D call TRBD1 (5 bases). Germline V gives CDR1 MNHEY, CDR2 SMNVEV (reference sequence). V lost 3 bases and J lost 4, with 12 bases in between. The CDR3 consists of 14 residues. DNA of the CDR3: TGTGCCAGCAGTTTCAGGGTCGAGGGCACTGAAGCTTTCTTT. This gives the protein CASSFRVEGTEAFF.

This rearrangement joins TRBV9 to TRBJ2-5; the match to TRBD2 covers 10 bases. Germline values: CDR1 SGDLS, CDR2 YYNGEE. The J segment lost 4 bases and the V segment lost 0 bases, leaving 6 bases of the junction unmatched. The CDR3 has 16 residues. CDR3 coding DNA: TGTGCCAGCAGCGTAGGTGCTAGCGGGAGCGGAGAGACCCAGTACTTC. Its protein is CASSVGASGSGETQYF. Together with reference TRBV9 and TRBJ2-5, the CDR3 gives the full variable domain: DSGVTQTPKHLITATGQRVTLRCSPRSGDLSVYWYQQSLDQGLQFLIQYYNGEERAKGNILERFSAQQFPDLHSELNLSSLELGDSALYFCASSVGASGSGETQYFGPGTRLLVL.

This clone was observed a few times. V usage is TRBV9 and J usage is TRBJ2-2; no firm D call. Trimming stripped 3 bases from V and 9 bases from J, with 12 bases between. The V gene's germline CDR1 is SGDLS and CDR2 YYNGEE. This CDR3 region has 13 residues. CDR3 in amino acids: CASSGSPLRELFF. In DNA form, the CDR3 reads TGTGCCAGCAGCGGGTCACCTTTGCGGGAGCTGTTTTTT.

J is TRBJ2-7 and V is TRBV5-1; 8 nucleotides line up with TRBD2. This CDR3 spans 14 amino acids. Per the germline V gene, CDR1 is SGHRS and CDR2 is YFSETQ. Unmatched junction bases numbered 4, after V lost 1 base and J lost 4 bases. CDR3 bases: TGCGCCAGCAGCTTGCGGAGCGGGAGTTACGAGCAGTACTTC. Encoded protein: CASSLRSGSYEQYF.

This clone has just a few counts. The chain couples TRBV6-6 to TRBJ1-6, with unresolved D. V dropped 6 bases and J dropped 6 bases, with 18 bases sitting between them. Germline V gives CDR1 MNHNY, CDR2 SVGAGI (reference sequence). The CDR3 contains 16 residues. CDR3 loop: CASSQIGQRTNSPLHF. Here the CDR3 DNA reads TGTGCCAGCAGCCAAATTGGCCAGCGTACTAATTCACCCCTCCACTTT.

The genes are TRBV10-1 and TRBJ1-2; D remains ambiguous. The CDR3 sequence is 17 residues long. Germline CDR1 reads WNHNN; CDR2 reads SYGVQD (reference sequence). V shed 0 bases and J shed 4 bases, with 18 bases lying between them. DNA for the CDR3: TGCGCCAGCAGTGAGTCGCCTTCGGCGGACCTTACCTATGGCTACACCTTC. Encoded protein: CASSESPSADLTYGYTF.